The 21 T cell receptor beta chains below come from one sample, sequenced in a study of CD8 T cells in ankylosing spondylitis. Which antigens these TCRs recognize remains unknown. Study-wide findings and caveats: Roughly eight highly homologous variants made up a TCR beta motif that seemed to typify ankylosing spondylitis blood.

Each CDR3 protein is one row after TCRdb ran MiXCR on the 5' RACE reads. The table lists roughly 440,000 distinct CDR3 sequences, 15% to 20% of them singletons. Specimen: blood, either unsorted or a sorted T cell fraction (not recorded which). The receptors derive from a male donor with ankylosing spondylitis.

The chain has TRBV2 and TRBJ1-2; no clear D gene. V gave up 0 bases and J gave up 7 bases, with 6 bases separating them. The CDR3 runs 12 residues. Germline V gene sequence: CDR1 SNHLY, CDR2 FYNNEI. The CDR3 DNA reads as TGTGCCAGCAGTGAAGCGCTTGGTGGCTACACCTTC. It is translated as CASSEALGGYTF.

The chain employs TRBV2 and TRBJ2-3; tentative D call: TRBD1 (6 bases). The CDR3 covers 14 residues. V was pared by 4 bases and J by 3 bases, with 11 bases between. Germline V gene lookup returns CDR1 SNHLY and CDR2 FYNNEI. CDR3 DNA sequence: TGTGCCAGCAGTGGGGGGCGGCGGACAGATACGCAGTATTTT. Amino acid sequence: CASSGGRRTDTQYF.

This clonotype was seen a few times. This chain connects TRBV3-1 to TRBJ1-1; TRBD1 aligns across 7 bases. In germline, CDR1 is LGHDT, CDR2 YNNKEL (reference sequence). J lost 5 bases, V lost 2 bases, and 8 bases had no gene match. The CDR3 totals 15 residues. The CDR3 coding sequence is TGTGCCAGCAGCCAAAATGCGGGACAGAGGACTGAAGCTTTCTTT. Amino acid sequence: CASSQNAGQRTEAFF.

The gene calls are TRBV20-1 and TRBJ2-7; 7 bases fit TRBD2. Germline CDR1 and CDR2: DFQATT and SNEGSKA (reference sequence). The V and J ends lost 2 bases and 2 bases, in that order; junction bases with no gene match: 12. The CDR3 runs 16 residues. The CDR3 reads CSARPHWGGTPYEQYF. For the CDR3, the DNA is TGCAGTGCTAGACCCCATTGGGGGGGGACCCCCTACGAGCAGTACTTC.

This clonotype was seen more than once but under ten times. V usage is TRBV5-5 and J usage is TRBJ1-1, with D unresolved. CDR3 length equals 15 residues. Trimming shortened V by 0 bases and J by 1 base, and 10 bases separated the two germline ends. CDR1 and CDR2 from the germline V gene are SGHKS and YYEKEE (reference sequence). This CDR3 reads CASSLVLGPNTEAFF. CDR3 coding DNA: TGTGCCAGCAGCTTGGTACTCGGCCCGAACACTGAAGCTTTCTTT.

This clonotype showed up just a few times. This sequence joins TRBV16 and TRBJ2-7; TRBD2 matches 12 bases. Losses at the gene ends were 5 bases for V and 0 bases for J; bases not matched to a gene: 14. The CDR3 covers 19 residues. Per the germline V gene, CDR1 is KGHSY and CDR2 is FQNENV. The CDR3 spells CASSSRLAGAYRSSYEQYF. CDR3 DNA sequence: TGTGCCAGCAGCTCCCGACTAGCGGGAGCCTACAGGAGCTCCTACGAGCAGTACTTC.

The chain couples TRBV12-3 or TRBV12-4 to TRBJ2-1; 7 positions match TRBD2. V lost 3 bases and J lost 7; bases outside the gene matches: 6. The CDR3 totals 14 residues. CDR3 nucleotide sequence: TGTGCCAGCAGTTTTGTCAGCGGGGTAAATGAGCAGTTCTTC. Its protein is CASSFVSGVNEQFF.

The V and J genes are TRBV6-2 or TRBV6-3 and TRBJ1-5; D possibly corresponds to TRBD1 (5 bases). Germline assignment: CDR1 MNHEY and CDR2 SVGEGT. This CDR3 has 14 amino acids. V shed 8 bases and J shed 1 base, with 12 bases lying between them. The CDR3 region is CASGTGRSNQPQHF. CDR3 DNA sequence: TGTGCCAGCGGGACTGGGAGGAGCAATCAGCCCCAGCATTTT.

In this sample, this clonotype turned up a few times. This CDR3 reads CASTEQSSGNTIYF. The CDR3 bases are TGTGCCAGCACCGAACAGAGCTCTGGAAACACCATATATTTT. The rearrangement uses TRBV12-3 or TRBV12-4 and TRBJ1-3; D is uncertain. The ends were cut back, 7 bases at V and 0 bases at J, with 10 bases in the middle. This CDR3 region has 14 residues.

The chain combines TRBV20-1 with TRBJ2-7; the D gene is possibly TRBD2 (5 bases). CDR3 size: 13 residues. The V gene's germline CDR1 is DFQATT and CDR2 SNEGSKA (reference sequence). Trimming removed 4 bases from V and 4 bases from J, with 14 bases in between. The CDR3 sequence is CSATDVGDYEQYF. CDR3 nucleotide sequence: TGCAGTGCTACGGACGTCGGGGATTACGAGCAGTACTTC.

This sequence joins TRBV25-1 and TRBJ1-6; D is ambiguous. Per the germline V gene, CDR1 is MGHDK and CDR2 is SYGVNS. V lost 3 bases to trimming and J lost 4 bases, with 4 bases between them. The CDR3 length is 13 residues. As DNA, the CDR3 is TGTGCCAGCAGTGAGGGTTATAATTCACCCCTCCACTTT. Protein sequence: CASSEGYNSPLHF. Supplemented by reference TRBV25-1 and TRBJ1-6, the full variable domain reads EADIYQTPRYLVIGTGKKITLECSQTMGHDKMYWYQQDPGMELHLIHYSYGVNSTEKGDLSSESTVSRIRTEHFPLTLESARPSHTSQYLCASSEGYNSPLHFGNGTRLTVT.

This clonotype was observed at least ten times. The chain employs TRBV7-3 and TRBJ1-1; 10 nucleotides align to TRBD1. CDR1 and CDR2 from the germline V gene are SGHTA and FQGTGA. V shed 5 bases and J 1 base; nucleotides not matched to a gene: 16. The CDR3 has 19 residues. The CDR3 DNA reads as TGTGCCAGCAGCCCCCCACCACACTCGAGGGACAGGGGGAACACTGAAGCTTTCTTT. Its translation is CASSPPPHSRDRGNTEAFF.

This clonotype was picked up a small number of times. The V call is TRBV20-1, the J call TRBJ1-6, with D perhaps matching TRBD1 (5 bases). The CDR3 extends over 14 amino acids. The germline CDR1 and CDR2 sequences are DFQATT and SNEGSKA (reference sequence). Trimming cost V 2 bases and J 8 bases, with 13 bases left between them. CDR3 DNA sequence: TGCAGTGCTAGAAAAAGGGGCGGCGATTCACCCCTCCACTTT. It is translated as CSARKRGGDSPLHF.

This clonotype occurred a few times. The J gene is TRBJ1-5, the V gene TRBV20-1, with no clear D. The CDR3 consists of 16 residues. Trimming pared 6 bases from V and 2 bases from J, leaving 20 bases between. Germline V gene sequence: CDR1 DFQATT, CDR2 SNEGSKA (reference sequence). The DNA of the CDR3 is TGCAGTGCGACCCCCACGGGTTCGATCCGCAATCAGCCCCAGCATTTT. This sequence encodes CSATPTGSIRNQPQHF.

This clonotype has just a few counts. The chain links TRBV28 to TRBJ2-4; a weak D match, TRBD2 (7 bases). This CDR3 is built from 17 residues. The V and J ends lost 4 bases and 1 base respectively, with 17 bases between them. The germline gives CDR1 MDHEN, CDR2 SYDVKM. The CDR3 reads CASSSVAEGGAKNIQYF. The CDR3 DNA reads TGTGCCAGCAGTTCAGTTGCCGAGGGGGGGGCCAAAAACATTCAGTACTTC.

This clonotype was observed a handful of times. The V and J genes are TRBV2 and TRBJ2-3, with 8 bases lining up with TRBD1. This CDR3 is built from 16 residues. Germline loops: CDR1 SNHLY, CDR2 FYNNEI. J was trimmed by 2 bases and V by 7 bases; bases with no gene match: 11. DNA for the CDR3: TGTGCCAGCACCGGAGGCCAGGGGGCGACCACAGATACGCAGTATTTT. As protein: CASTGGQGATTDTQYF.

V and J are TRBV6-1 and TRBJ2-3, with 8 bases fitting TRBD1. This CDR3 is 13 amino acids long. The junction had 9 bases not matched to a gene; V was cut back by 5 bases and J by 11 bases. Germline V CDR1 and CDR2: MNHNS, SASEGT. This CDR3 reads CASSTTGGLGQYF. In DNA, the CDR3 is TGTGCCAGCAGTACAACAGGGGGACTGGGGCAGTATTTT.

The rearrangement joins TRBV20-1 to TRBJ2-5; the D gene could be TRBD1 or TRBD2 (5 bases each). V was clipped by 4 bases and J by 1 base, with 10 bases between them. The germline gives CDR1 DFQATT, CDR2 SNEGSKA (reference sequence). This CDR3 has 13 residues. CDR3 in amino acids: CSATRDLQETQYF. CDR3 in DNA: TGCAGTGCTACCCGGGACCTCCAAGAGACCCAGTACTTC.

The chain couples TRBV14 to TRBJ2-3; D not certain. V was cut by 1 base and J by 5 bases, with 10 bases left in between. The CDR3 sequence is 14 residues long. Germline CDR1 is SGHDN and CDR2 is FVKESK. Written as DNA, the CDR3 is TGTGCCAGCAGCCAAGGTACCCAGAGAGATACGCAGTATTTT. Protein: CASSQGTQRDTQYF.

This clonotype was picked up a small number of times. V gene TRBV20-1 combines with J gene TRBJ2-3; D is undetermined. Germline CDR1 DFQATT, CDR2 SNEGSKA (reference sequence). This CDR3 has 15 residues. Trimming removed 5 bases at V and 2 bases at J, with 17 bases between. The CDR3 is CSAGSDGSLTDTQYF. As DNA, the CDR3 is TGCAGTGCTGGTTCTGATGGGTCCCTCACAGATACGCAGTATTTT.

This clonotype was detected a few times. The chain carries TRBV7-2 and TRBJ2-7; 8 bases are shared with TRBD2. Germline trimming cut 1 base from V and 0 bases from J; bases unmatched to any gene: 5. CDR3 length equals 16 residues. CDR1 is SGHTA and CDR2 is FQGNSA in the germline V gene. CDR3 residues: CASSLVGGADSYEQYF. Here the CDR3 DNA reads TGTGCCAGCAGCTTAGTCGGGGGGGCCGACTCCTACGAGCAGTACTTC.